A single sample is the source of the 5 T cell receptor beta chains below, sequenced in a study of blood T cell repertoires in COVID-19. Only in-frame clones appear in the TCRdb table, and some are missing; sequencing was by immunoSEQ multiplex PCR. The sample holds 150,000 to 200,000 clones, approximately 84% seen once. The sample was peripheral blood. These receptor sequences come from a man aged 35 to 55 who had recovered from COVID-19.

The rearrangement joins TRBV7-2 to TRBJ2-4; D might be TRBD1 (5 bases). Germline V gene lookup returns CDR1 SGHTA and CDR2 FQGNSA. Trimming stripped 1 base from V and 6 bases from J, with 7 bases between. The CDR3 covers 13 residues. DNA for the CDR3: TGTGCCAGCAGCTTAGGCAGGGCAAACATTCAGTACTTC. Translation: CASSLGRANIQYF. Full variable domain (remainder filled in from reference TRBV7-2 and TRBJ2-4): GAGVSQSPSNKVTEKGKDVELRCDPISGHTALYWYRQSLGQGLEFLIYFQGNSAPDKSGLPSDRFSAERTGGSVSTLTIQRTQQEDSAVYLCASSLGRANIQYFGAGTRLSVL.

V usage is TRBV11-3 and J usage is TRBJ1-6; D is unresolved. V lost 2 bases and J lost 8, with 10 bases in between. The CDR3 is 14 amino acids. Germline lookup yields CDR1 SGHNT and CDR2 YENEEA. The CDR3 region has the DNA TGTGCCAGCAGCTTAATGGCTCACGATTCACCCCTCCACTTT. Its translation is CASSLMAHDSPLHF.

V is TRBV4-1 and J is TRBJ1-1; D gene ambiguous. Trimming stripped 1 base from V and 3 bases from J, with 15 bases between. There are 16 residues in the CDR3. The germline V gene encodes CDR1 MGHRA and CDR2 YSYEKL. The CDR3 sequence is CASSQVKSGPYTEAFF. The CDR3 DNA sequence: TGCGCCAGCAGCCAAGTGAAGTCCGGTCCCTACACTGAAGCTTTCTTT.

The chain has TRBV5-6 and TRBJ2-5; 7 bases agree with TRBD1. J was trimmed by 5 bases and V by 4 bases; bases with no gene match: 11. The CDR3 runs 15 residues. Germline CDR1 is SGHDT and CDR2 is YYEEEE. CDR3: CASSGQRQGWETQYF. In DNA, the CDR3 is TGTGCCAGCAGCGGGCAACGACAGGGCTGGGAGACCCAGTACTTC.

The chain joins TRBV12-3 or TRBV12-4 to TRBJ1-4; D uncertain. The CDR3 spans 12 residues. V was cut by 6 bases and J by 7 bases, with 9 bases left in between. The CDR3 DNA reads as TGTGCCAGCAGAACACAGACTGAAAAACTGTTTTTT. This encodes CASRTQTEKLFF.